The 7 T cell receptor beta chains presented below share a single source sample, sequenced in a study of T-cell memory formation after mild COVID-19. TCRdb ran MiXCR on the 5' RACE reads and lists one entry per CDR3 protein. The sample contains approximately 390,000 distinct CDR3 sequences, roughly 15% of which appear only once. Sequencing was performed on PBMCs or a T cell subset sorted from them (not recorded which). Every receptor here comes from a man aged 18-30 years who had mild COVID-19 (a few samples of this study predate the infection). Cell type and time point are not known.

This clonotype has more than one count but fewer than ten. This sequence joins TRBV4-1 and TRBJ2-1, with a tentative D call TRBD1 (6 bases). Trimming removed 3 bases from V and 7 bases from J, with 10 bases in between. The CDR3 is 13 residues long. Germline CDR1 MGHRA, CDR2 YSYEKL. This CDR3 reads CASSHGDRNEQFF. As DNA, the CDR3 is TGCGCCAGCAGCCATGGAGACAGGAATGAGCAGTTCTTC.

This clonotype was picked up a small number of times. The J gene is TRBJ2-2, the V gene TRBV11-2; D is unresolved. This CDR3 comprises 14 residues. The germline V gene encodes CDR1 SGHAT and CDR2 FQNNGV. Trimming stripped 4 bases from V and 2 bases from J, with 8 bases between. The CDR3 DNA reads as TGTGCCAGCAGCTGGACGGTTAACACCGGGGAGCTGTTTTTT. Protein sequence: CASSWTVNTGELFF.

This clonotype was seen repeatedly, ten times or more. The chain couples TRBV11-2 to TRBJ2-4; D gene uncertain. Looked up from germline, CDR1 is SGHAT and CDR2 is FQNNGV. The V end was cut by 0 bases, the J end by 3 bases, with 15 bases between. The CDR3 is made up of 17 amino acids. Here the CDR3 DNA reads TGTGCCAGCAGCTTAGATCTGGGGTTTCTGGGCAAAAACATTCAGTACTTC. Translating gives CASSLDLGFLGKNIQYF.

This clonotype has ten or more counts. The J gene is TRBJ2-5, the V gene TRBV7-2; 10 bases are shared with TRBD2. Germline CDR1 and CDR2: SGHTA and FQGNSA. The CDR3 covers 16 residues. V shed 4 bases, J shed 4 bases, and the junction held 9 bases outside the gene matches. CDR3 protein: CASSSLGASGGETQYF. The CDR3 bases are TGTGCCAGCAGCTCCCTTGGGGCTAGCGGGGGAGAGACCCAGTACTTC.

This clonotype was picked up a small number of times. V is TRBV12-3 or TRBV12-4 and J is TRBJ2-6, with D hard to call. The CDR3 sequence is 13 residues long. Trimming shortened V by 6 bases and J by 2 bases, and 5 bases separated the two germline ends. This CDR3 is CASRPAGANVLTF. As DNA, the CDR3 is TGTGCCAGCAGACCCGCTGGGGCCAACGTCCTGACTTTC.

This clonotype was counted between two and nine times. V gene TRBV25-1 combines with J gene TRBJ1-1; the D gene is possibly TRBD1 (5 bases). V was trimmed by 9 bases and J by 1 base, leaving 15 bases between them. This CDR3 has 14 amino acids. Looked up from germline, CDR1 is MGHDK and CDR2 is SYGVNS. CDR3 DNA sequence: TGTGCCAGAGGTAGGGGAAAGGGGAACACTGAAGCTTTCTTT. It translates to CARGRGKGNTEAFF. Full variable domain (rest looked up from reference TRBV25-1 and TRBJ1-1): EADIYQTPRYLVIGTGKKITLECSQTMGHDKMYWYQQDPGMELHLIHYSYGVNSTEKGDLSSESTVSRIRTEHFPLTLESARPSHTSQYLCARGRGKGNTEAFFGQGTRLTVV.

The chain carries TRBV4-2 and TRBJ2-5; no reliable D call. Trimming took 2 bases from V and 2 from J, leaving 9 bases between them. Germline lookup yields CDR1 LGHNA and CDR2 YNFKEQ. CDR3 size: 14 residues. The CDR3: CASSQRRGQETQYF. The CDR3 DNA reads TGTGCCAGCAGCCAAAGACGCGGTCAAGAGACCCAGTACTTC.